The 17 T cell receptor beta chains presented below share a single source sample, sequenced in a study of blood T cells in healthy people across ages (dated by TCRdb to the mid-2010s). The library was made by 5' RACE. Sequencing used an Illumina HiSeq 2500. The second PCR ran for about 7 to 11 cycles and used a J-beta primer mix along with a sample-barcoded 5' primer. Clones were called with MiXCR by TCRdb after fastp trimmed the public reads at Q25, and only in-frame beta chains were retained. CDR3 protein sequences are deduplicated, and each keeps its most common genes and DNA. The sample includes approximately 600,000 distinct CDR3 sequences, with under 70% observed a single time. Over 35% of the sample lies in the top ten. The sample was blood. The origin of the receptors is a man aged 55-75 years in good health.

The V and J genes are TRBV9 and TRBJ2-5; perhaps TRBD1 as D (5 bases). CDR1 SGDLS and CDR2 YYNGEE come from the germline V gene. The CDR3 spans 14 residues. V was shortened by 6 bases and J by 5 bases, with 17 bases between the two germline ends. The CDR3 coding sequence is TGTGCCAGCACCCCTGGAAGGGGTTGGGAGACCCAGTACTTC. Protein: CASTPGRGWETQYF. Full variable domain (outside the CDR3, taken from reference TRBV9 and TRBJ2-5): DSGVTQTPKHLITATGQRVTLRCSPRSGDLSVYWYQQSLDQGLQFLIQYYNGEERAKGNILERFSAQQFPDLHSELNLSSLELGDSALYFCASTPGRGWETQYFGPGTRLLVL.

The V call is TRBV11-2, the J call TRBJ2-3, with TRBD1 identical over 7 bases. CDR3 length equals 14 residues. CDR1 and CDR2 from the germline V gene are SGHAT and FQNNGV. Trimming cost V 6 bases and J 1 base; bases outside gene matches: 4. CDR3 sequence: CASRPGQGTDTQYF. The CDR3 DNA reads TGTGCCAGCAGACCCGGACAGGGCACAGATACGCAGTATTTT.

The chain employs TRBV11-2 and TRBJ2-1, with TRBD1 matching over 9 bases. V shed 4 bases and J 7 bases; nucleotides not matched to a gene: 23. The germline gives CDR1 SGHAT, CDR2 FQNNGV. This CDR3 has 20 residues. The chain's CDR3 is CASSSRHQTADRGRRNEQFF. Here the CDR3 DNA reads TGTGCCAGCAGCTCCCGCCATCAGACCGCCGACAGGGGGAGAAGAAATGAGCAGTTCTTC.

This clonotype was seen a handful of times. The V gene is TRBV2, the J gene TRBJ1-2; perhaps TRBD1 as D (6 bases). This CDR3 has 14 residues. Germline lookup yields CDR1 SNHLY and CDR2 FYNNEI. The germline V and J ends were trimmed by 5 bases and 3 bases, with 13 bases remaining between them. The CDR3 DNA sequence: TGTGCCAGCAGTCCCACAGGGAGAGACTATGGCTACACCTTC. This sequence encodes CASSPTGRDYGYTF. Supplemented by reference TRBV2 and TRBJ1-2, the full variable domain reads EPEVTQTPSHQVTQMGQEVILRCVPISNHLYFYWYRQILGQKVEFLVSFYNNEISEKSEIFDDQFSVERPDGSNFTLKIRSTKLEDSAMYFCASSPTGRDYGYTFGSGTRLTVV.

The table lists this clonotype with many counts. CDR3 protein: CASSLGSVYNEQFF. CDR3 nucleotides: TGTGCCAGCAGCTTAGGGAGCGTCTACAATGAGCAGTTCTTC. The chain recombines TRBV11-2 with TRBJ2-1; D unclear. Trimming left V 1 base short and J 3 bases short, with 7 bases between. The germline CDR1 and CDR2 sequences are SGHAT and FQNNGV. The CDR3 consists of 14 residues.

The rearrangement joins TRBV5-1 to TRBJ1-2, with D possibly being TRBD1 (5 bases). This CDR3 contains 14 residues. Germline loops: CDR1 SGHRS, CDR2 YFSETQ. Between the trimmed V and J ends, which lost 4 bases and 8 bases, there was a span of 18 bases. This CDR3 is CASSVDGAPAGYTF. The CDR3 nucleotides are TGCGCCAGCAGCGTGGATGGGGCCCCGGCAGGCTACACCTTC.

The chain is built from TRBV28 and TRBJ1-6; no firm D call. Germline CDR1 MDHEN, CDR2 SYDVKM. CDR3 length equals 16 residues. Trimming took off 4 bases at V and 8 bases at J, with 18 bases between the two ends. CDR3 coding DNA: TGTGCCAGCAGTTGGGAGACGGGAAGGAATGATTCACCCCTCCACTTT. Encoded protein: CASSWETGRNDSPLHF. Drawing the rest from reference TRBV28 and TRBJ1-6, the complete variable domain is DVKVTQSSRYLVKRTGEKVFLECVQDMDHENMFWYRQDPGLGLRLIYFSYDVKMKEKGDIPEGYSVSREKKERFSLILESASTNQTSMYLCASSWETGRNDSPLHFGNGTRLTVT.

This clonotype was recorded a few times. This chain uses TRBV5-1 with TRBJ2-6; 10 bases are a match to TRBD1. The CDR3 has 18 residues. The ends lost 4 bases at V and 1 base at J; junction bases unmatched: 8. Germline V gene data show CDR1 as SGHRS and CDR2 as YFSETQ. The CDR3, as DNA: TGCGCCAGCAGCGGGACAGGGGCCTCCTTTTCTGGGGCCAACGTCCTGACTTTC. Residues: CASSGTGASFSGANVLTF. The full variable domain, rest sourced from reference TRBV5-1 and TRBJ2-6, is KAGVTQTPRYLIKTRGQQVTLSCSPISGHRSVSWYQQTPGQGLQFLFEYFSETQRNKGNFPGRFSGRQFSNSRSEMNVSTLELGDSALYLCASSGTGASFSGANVLTFGAGSRLTVL.

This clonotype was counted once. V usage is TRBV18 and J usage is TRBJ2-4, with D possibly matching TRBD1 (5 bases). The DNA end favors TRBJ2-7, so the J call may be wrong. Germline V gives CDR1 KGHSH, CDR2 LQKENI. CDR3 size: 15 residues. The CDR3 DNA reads TGTGCCAGCTCACCCGACAGACCTAAAACCTACGAGCAGTACTTC. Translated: CASSPDRPKTYEQYF.

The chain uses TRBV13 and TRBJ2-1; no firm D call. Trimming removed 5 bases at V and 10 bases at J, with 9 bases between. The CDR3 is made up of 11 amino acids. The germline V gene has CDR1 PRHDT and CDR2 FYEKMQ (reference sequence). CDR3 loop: CASSRNREQFF. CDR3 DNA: TGTGCCAGCAGCAGAAACAGAGAGCAGTTCTTC.

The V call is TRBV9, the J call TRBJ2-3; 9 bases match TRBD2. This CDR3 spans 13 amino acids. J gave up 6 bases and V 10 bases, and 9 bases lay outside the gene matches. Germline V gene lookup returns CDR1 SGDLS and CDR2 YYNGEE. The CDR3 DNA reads TGTGCCTCTGGGACTAGCCTATTTGATACGCAGTATTTT. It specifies CASGTSLFDTQYF.

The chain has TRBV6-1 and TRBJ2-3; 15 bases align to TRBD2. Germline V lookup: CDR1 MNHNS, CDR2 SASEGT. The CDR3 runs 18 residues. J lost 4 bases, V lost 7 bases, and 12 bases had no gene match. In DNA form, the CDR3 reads TGTGCCAGCACCACCGGGACTAGCGGGGGGCGCGGTGCAGATACGCAGTATTTT. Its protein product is CASTTGTSGGRGADTQYF.

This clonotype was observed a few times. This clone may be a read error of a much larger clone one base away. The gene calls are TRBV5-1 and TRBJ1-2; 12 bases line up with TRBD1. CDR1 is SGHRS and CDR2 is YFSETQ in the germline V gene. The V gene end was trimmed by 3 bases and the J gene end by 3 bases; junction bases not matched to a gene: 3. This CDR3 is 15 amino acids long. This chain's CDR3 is CASSWGQGADYGYTF. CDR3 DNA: TGCGCCAGCAGCTGGGGACAGGGGGCCGACTATGGCTACACCTTC.

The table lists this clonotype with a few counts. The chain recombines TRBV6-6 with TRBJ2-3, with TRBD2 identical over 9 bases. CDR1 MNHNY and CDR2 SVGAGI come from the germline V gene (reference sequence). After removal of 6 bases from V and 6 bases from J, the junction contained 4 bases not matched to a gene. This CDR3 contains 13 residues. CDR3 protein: CASRWLAGDTQYF. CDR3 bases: TGTGCCAGCAGGTGGCTAGCGGGGGATACGCAGTATTTT.

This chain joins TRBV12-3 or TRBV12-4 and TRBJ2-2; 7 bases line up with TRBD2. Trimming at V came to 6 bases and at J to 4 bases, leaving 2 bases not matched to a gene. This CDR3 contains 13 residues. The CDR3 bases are TGTGCCAGCAGGGTAGCGGGCACCGGGGAGCTGTTTTTT. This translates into CASRVAGTGELFF.

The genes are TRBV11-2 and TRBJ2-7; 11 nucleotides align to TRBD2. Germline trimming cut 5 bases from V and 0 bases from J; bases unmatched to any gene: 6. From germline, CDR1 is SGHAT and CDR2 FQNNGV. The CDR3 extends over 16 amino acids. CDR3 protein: CASSPPGTSGSYEQYF. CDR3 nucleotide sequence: TGTGCCAGCAGCCCCCCTGGGACTAGCGGCTCCTACGAGCAGTACTTC.

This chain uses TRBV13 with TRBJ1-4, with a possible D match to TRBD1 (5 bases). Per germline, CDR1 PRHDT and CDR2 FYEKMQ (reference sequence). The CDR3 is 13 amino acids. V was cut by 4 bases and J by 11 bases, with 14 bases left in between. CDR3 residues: CASSSRSRGKLFF. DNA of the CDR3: TGTGCCAGCAGCTCACGCTCTCGGGGGAAACTGTTTTTT.